This T cell receptor beta chain was recovered during a study of CD8 T cells in Susac syndrome. Relapsing-remitting disease, either stable or active, was present in the multiple sclerosis controls, who were treatment-naive patients. TEMRA cells were FACS-enriched, unlike CD8+ and CD4+ T cells, which were negatively isolated. CDR1 LNHDA and CDR2 SQIVND come from the germline V gene (reference sequence). Trimming took 3 bases from V and 7 from J; bases not matched to a gene: 6. This CDR3 is 15 amino acids long. It was with random hexamers that roughly 0.5 to 1 ug RNA was reverse transcribed. Multiplex PCR with immunoSEQ amplified the TCR beta CDR3 across 54 Vbeta and 13 Jbeta. TCRdb fed the immunoSEQ multiplex PCR reads into MiXCR, producing one record per CDR3 protein. The data hold some 120,000 distinct CDR3 sequences, with roughly 94% observed a single time.

This receptor was identified in a human donor with multiple sclerosis. The chain uses TRBV19 and TRBJ2-1; TRBD2 aligns across 10 bases. Sequencing was carried out using CD4+ T cells from PBMCs. The CDR3 bases are TGTGCCAGTAGTATTGTGGCTAGCGGGAGAAATGAGCAGTTCTTC. Its protein is CASSIVASGRNEQFF.